This record concerns one T cell receptor beta chain sequence. The antigen it binds to is not known. No quality values exist for individual bases; no much larger clone is one base distant. This specimen comes from a study of blood T cell repertoires in COVID-19 (dated by TCRdb to 2019 to 2021). About the full investigation: Samples from collaborators originated in the United States, Italy and Spain and spanned both the acute and convalescent phases of COVID-19. The sample metadata nearly always contained a de-identified subject ID, COVID-19 status, age in years and sex. Subjects who had been exposed to COVID-19, were actively infected with it, or had recovered from it provided the deeply sampled blood TCRbeta repertoires that made up the dataset. The samples were drawn from the first 160 participants of the ongoing ImmuneRACE study and from 1,254 subjects provided by 6 global collaborators. Where HLA class I and class II types were available, the types were taken from metadata supplied by the sample provider, not from assay-based typing. The prospective study material was composed of cDNA or gDNA derived from T cells, B-cell-depleted T cells, or PBMCs. The repertoires were released in a freely available public database intended as a resource for research on the immune response to SARS-CoV-2. Broad study findings and their caveats: Clinical and demographic metadata were provided uncurated, with the amount varying by source and participant.

V is reduced by 5 bases and J by 0 bases, leaving a spacing of 20 bases between them. The CDR3 contains 18 residues, cysteine and phenylalanine counted. Only the CDR3 DNA is retained, 54 bases long and in frame from the first base. From a lookup of the germline V gene, CDR1 and CDR2 are MGHRA and YSYEKL. Participants in the prospective study were enrolled through a virtual design, were aged about 18 to 100 years, and lived in about two dozen United States geographic areas. Cohort assignment in the prospective study relied on participant-reported clinical history from a screening survey and a study questionnaire. In the prospective study, mobile phlebotomists collected whole blood, serum and a nasopharyngeal or oropharyngeal swab from each participant. Prospective study participants could optionally give additional blood draws and questionnaires over a 2-month period. Prospective study blood samples were shipped either frozen or at room temperature before DNA extraction.

The immunoSEQ Assay, a bias-controlled multiplex PCR, was used to amplify TCRbeta CDR3 regions from genomic DNA. On the study's bioinformatics: Nucleated cell counts per sample were estimated from amplification of reference gene primers within the assay. Sequence reads were collapsed and filtered to measure the absolute abundance of every unique TCRbeta CDR3 rearrangement. For each sample, productive Simpson clonality was calculated by taking the square root of Simpson's diversity index across productive rearrangements. TCRdb took over this immuneACCESS table, retaining in-frame rearrangements with V and J assigned. Such tables are incomplete; in checked studies, under half of the missing clones stem from an unresolved V gene, and the remainder is unexplained. V and J calls and clone size follow that table, whereas D and trimming were derived from the DNA. The sample has about 240,000 clones on record, about 87% of them singletons. The ten biggest clones cover roughly 2.6% of the sample.

The receptor was isolated from a woman in her 30s with acute COVID-19. Sequencing was carried out using PBMCs or T cells enriched from blood (not recorded which). The sequence links TRBV4-1 to TRBJ1-5; TRBD1 is perhaps the D gene, given 6 matching bases. The CDR3 protein: CASSDAPGQIFSNQPQHF. The nucleotide sequence is given as TGCGCCAGCAGCGACGCTCCAGGACAGATTTTTAGCAATCAGCCCCAGCATTTT.